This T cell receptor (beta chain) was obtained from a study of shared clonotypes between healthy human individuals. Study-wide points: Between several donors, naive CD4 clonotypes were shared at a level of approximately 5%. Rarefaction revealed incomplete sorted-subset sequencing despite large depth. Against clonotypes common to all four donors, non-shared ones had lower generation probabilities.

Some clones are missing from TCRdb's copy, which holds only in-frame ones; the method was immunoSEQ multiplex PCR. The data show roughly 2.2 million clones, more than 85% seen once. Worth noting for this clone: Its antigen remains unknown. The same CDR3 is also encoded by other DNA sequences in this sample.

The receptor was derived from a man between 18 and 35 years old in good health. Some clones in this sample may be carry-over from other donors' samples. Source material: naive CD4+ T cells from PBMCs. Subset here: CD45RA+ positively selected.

CDR3 coding DNA: TGTGCCAGCAGTTTCCGGGGGGTTAGCAATCAGCCCCAGCATTTT. This encodes CASSFRGVSNQPQHF. J is TRBJ1-5 and V is TRBV28; D perhaps matches TRBD1 (5 bases). Trimming cost V 3 bases and J 0 bases, with 9 bases left between them. There are 15 residues in the CDR3. Germline CDR1 and CDR2: MDHEN and SYDVKM.